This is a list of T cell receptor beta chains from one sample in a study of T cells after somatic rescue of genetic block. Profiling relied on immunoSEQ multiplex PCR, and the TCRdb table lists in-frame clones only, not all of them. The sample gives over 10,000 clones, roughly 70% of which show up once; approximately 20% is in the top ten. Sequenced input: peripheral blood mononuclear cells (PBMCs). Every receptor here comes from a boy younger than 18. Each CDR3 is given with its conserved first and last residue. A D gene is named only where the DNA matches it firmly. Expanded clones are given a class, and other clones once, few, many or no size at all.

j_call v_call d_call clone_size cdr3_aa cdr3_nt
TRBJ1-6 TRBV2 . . CASSAGSSYNSPLHF TGTGCCAGCAGTGCAGGGAGCTCCTATAATTCACCCCTCCACTTT
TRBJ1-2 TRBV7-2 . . CASSLRGLGGYTF TGTGCCAGCAGCCTTCGAGGACTCGGGGGCTACACCTTC
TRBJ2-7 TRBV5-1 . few CASSFLPFGLTFYEQYF TGCGCCAGCAGCTTCCTCCCCTTTGGACTAACCTTCTACGAGCAGTACTTC
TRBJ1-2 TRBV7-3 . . CASSLTRSPGAYGYTF TGTGCCAGCAGCTTAACTAGATCTCCGGGGGCCTATGGCTACACCTTC
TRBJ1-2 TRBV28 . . CASSPRREWWYGYTF TGTGCCAGCAGTCCCAGACGGGAGTGGTGGTATGGCTACACCTTC
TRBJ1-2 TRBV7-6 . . CASSLVYREPNYGYTF TGTGCCAGCAGCTTAGTTTACAGGGAACCCAACTATGGCTACACCTTC
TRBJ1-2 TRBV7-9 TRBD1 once CASSRQGIGGYTF TGTGCCAGCAGCCGACAGGGGATTGGTGGCTACACCTTC
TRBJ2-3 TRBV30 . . CAWKGWRATSTDTQYF TGTGCCTGGAAAGGGTGGCGGGCGACAAGCACAGATACGCAGTATTTT
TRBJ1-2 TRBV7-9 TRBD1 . CASSSLGQGSFNTF TGTGCCAGCAGCTCACTCGGACAGGGGTCCTTTAACACCTTC
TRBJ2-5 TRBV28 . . CASPQRGGPEETQYF TGTGCCAGCCCCCAGAGGGGGGGGCCCGAAGAGACCCAGTACTTC
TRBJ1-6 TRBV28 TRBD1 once CASSFSGTGYSPLHF TGTGCCAGCAGTTTTTCCGGGACAGGGTATTCACCCCTCCACTTT
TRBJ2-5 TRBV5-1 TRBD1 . CASSWGTGQETQYF TGCGCCAGCAGCTGGGGGACAGGCCAAGAGACCCAGTACTTC
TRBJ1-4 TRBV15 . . CATSRIVGFNEKLFF TGTGCCACCAGCAGAATAGTCGGCTTTAATGAAAAACTGTTTTTT
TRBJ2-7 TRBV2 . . CASNRGHSYEQYF TGTGCCAGCAATCGGGGGCACTCCTACGAGCAGTACTTC
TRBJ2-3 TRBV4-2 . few CASSQDRGGDRTDTQYF TGTGCCAGCAGCCAAGATCGAGGAGGGGATCGCACAGATACGCAGTATTTT
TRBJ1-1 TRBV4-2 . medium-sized CASSQDSAGRAFF TGTGCCAGCAGCCAAGATTCGGCAGGGCGAGCTTTCTTT
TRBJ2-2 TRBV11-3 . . CASSLVSSPTGELFF TGTGCCAGCAGCTTAGTTTCTAGCCCCACCGGGGAGCTGTTTTTT
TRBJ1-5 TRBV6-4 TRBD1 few CASSDRDRDTFNQPQHF TGTGCCAGCAGTGACAGGGACAGGGATACGTTCAATCAGCCCCAGCATTTT
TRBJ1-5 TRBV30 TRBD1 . CAWSPQGNQPQHF TGTGCCTGGAGTCCACAGGGGAATCAGCCCCAGCATTTT
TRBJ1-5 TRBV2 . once CASSFQTAFNQPQHF TGTGCCAGCAGTTTCCAGACAGCTTTCAATCAGCCCCAGCATTTT
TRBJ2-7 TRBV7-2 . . CASSINRVLRLYF TGTGCCAGCAGCATAAACCGGGTCCTCAGGCTGTACTTC
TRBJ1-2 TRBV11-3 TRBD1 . CASRTGRAFYGYTF TGTGCCAGTAGGACAGGGAGAGCTTTCTATGGCTACACCTTC
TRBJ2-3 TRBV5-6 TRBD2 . CASSLEPGLRTDTQYF TGTGCCAGCAGCTTGGAGCCGGGACTAAGAACAGATACGCAGTATTTT
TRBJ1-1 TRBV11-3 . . CASSTQTYTEAFF TGTGCCAGCAGCACCCAGACGTACACTGAAGCTTTCTTT
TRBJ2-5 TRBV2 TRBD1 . CASTGQGQETQYF TGTGCCAGCACGGGACAGGGTCAAGAGACCCAGTACTTC
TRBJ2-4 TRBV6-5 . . CASSSYRETKNIQYF TGTGCCAGCAGTTCTTACAGGGAAACCAAAAACATTCAGTACTTC
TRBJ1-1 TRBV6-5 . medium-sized CASLDISNTEAFF TGTGCCAGTTTGGACATATCGAACACTGAAGCTTTCTTT
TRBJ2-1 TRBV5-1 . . CASSPPGLAENEQFF TGCGCCAGCAGCCCTCCAGGCCTGGCGGAGAATGAGCAGTTCTTC
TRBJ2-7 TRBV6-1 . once CASSSIGEQYF TGTGCCAGCAGTTCCATCGGCGAGCAGTACTTC
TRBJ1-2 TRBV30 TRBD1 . CAWSRRQGAEGYTF TGTGCCTGGAGTCGAAGACAGGGGGCCGAGGGCTACACCTTC
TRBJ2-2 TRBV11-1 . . CASSLVPGELFF TGTGCCAGCAGCTTAGTACCCGGGGAGCTGTTTTTT
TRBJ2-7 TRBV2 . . CASSETTVSYEQYF TGTGCCAGCAGTGAGACGACAGTCTCCTACGAGCAGTACTTC
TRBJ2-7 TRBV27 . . CASRRGQLVYF TGTGCCAGCAGGCGGGGACAGCTGGTGTACTTC
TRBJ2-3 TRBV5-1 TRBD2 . CASSLGLAVTDTQYF TGCGCCAGCAGCTTGGGACTAGCGGTCACAGATACGCAGTATTTT
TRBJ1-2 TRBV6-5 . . CASSYLRTDGYTF TGTGCCAGCAGTTACCTCCGGACAGATGGCTACACCTTC
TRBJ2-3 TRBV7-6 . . CASSLVGDTQYF TGTGCCAGCAGCTTAGTCGGAGATACGCAGTATTTT
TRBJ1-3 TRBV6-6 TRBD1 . CASSYSAGGSGNTIYF TGTGCCAGCAGTTATTCCGCAGGGGGCTCTGGAAACACCATATATTTT
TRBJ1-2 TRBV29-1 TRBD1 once CSVEGGGGGVYGYTF TGCAGCGTTGAAGGAGGGGGCGGGGGGGTCTATGGCTACACCTTC
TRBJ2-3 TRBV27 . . CASSSGFTDTQYF TGTGCCAGCAGCTCTGGGTTCACAGATACGCAGTATTTT
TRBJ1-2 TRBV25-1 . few CASSASGNGYTF TGTGCCAGCAGTGCTTCAGGGAATGGCTACACCTTC
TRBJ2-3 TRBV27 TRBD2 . CASSLRLAGGPTDTQYF TGTGCCAGCAGTCTCCGACTAGCGGGAGGGCCAACAGATACGCAGTATTTT
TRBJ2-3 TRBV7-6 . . CASSSVSGSTDTQYF TGTGCCAGCAGCTCCGTTAGCGGTAGCACAGATACGCAGTATTTT
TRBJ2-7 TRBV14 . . CASSQDTLLGSYEQYF TGTGCCAGCAGCCAAGATACGCTACTAGGGTCCTACGAGCAGTACTTC
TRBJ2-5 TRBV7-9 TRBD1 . CASSNRAGGETQYF TGTGCCAGCAGCAATCGGGCAGGGGGAGAGACCCAGTACTTC
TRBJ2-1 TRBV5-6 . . CASSWGPRNEQFF TGTGCCAGCAGCTGGGGTCCGCGCAATGAGCAGTTCTTC
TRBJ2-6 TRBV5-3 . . CARLGEQSRANVLTF TGTGCCAGACTTGGTGAACAAAGTCGGGCCAACGTCCTGACTTTC
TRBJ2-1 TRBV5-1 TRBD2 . CASLLDPSGRFNEQFF TGCGCCTCCCTCTTGGACCCTAGCGGGAGGTTTAATGAGCAGTTCTTC
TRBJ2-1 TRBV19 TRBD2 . CASSDQRGGHNEQFF TGTGCCAGTAGTGACCAGCGGGGGGGCCACAATGAGCAGTTCTTC
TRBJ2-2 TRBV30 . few CAWSVMGARTGELFF TGTGCCTGGAGTGTAATGGGGGCGAGGACCGGGGAGCTGTTTTTT
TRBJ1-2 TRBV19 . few CASSITRHADYGYTF TGTGCCAGTAGTATAACACGACACGCGGACTATGGCTACACCTTC
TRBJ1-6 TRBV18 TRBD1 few CASSLTGNRPSPLHF TGTGCCAGCTCATTGACAGGGAACAGGCCTTCACCCCTCCACTTT
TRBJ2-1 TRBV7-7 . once CASSLGTNSYNEQFF TGTGCCAGCAGCTTAGGGACTAACTCCTACAATGAGCAGTTCTTC
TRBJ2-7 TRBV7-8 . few CASSWDIYEQYF TGTGCCAGCAGCTGGGACATCTACGAGCAGTACTTC
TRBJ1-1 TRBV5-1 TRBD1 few CASSLGQGWTEAFF TGCGCCAGCAGCCTCGGACAGGGATGGACTGAAGCTTTCTTT
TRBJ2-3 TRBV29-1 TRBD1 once CSVEGTGGTDTQYF TGCAGCGTTGAAGGAACAGGGGGCACAGATACGCAGTATTTT
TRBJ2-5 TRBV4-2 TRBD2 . CASSHSWGTSGGLQETQYF TGTGCCAGCAGCCACTCGTGGGGGACTAGCGGGGGACTTCAAGAGACCCAGTACTTC
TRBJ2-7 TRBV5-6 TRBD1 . CASSLGQGDQRISYEQYF TGTGCCAGCAGCTTAGGACAGGGGGACCAGCGGATTTCCTACGAGCAGTACTTC
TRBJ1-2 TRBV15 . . CATSRDKFYGYTF TGTGCCACCAGCAGAGATAAGTTCTATGGCTACACCTTC
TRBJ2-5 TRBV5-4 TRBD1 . CASSFSFGTVIQETQYF TGTGCCAGCAGCTTTAGCTTCGGGACAGTCATACAAGAGACCCAGTACTTC
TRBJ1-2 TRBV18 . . CASSPAQGDRTGYGYTF TGTGCCAGCTCACCCGCCCAGGGCGACAGGACTGGGTATGGCTACACCTTC